Sequencing of this T cell receptor beta chain was carried out in a study of T-cell reconstitution after alpha-beta-depleted transplantation in children. Preparation of the TCRbeta library involved a method that used unique molecular identifiers. MiXCR was run by TCRdb on the PCR reads, yielding one entry per CDR3 protein. The repertoire holds approximately 15,000 distinct CDR3 sequences, with around 12% as singletons. Study-level points and caveats: The authors attributed T-cell counts and diversity one year after transplant mostly to newly produced T cells. Elevated TCRbeta diversity at day 60 was traced, in some patients, to surviving recipient T cells and thymic progenitors. Reportedly, only several hundred clones from non-depleted graft cells drove alpha-beta T-cell counts at about two months.

Germline CDR1 is LGHNA and CDR2 is YNFKEQ. The CDR3 has 13 amino acids. Unmatched junction bases numbered 4, after V lost 3 bases and J lost 8 bases. On this clonotype itself: Its cognate antigen is unknown.

This sample comprised PBMCs, mostly from graft donor cells, obtained 180 days after TCRalphabeta/CD19-depleted stem cell transplant. The clonotype was recovered from a boy younger than two who had a stem cell transplant for Wiskott-Aldrich syndrome, so the T cells may come from the graft donor. The rearrangement uses TRBV4-2 and TRBJ2-1; TRBD2 matches at 7 bases. CDR3 coding DNA: TGTGCCAGCAGCCACCCTCGGGGGGATGAGCAGTTCTTC. This translates into CASSHPRGDEQFF.